This T cell receptor beta chain was captured in a study of cytomegalovirus exposure and HLA in healthy donors. Study-wide background: The 100 to 150 validation repertoires matched the approximately 670 first-cohort repertoires in platform, a later analysis reported.

In regard to this clone: Its antigen is unknown.

The germline V gene encodes CDR1 LGHNA and CDR2 YSLEER. Trimming pared 4 bases from V and 6 bases from J, leaving 12 bases between. This CDR3 comprises 14 residues. Whole-study results and caveats: A few CMV-associated chains proved CMV antigen-specific in vitro.

Generated by immunoSEQ multiplex PCR, the TCRdb table keeps only in-frame clones and is missing some. This table has almost 75,000 clones, around 85% appearing once. Sequences were obtained from PBMCs. This receptor was taken from a man younger than 45 in good health and CMV-seronegative. The chain joins TRBV4-3 to TRBJ1-4; tentative D call: TRBD1 (6 bases). CDR3: CASSLRGADEKLFF. The CDR3 coding sequence is TGCGCCAGCAGCCTCCGGGGGGCCGATGAAAAACTGTTTTTT.